These T cell receptor beta chains were read from a single sample in a study of blood T cells in healthy people across ages. TCRdb processed the 5' RACE reads anew with MiXCR; each CDR3 protein has one entry. This table has about 1.5 million distinct CDR3 sequences, roughly two fifths appearing once. Sequenced sample: blood. The receptors stem from a woman younger than 35 in good health. Each CDR3 is given with its conserved first and last residue. Each record gives: CDR3 protein, J gene, V gene.

cdr3_aa: CASSAGTRIYDEQYF
j_call: TRBJ2-5
v_call: TRBV5-1

cdr3_aa: CASSSGSGIVTDTQYF
j_call: TRBJ2-3
v_call: TRBV11-2

cdr3_aa: CASSPKGGRANEQFF
j_call: TRBJ2-1
v_call: TRBV9

cdr3_aa: CASSLGSSFYNEQFF
j_call: TRBJ2-1
v_call: TRBV11-2

cdr3_aa: CATTGDYSNQPQHF
j_call: TRBJ1-5
v_call: TRBV10-3

cdr3_aa: CASGGQPTNYDYTF
j_call: TRBJ1-2
v_call: TRBV7-9

cdr3_aa: CASSQGRTVSNQPQHF
j_call: TRBJ1-5
v_call: TRBV12-3/TRBV12-4

cdr3_aa: CASSSLTSYPSTDTQYF
j_call: TRBJ2-3
v_call: TRBV7-2

cdr3_aa: CSAGQARYEQYF
j_call: TRBJ2-7
v_call: TRBV29-1

cdr3_aa: CASRSLGSSYEQYF
j_call: TRBJ2-7
v_call: TRBV13

cdr3_aa: CSVEDLTSNEQFF
j_call: TRBJ2-1
v_call: TRBV29-1

cdr3_aa: CASSPEKHLTEAFF
j_call: TRBJ1-1
v_call: TRBV9

cdr3_aa: CASSLAGALTNYGYTF
j_call: TRBJ1-2
v_call: TRBV5-1

cdr3_aa: CASSAGLAGVVYEQFF
j_call: TRBJ2-1
v_call: TRBV7-2

cdr3_aa: CASSGPGNYEQYF
j_call: TRBJ2-7
v_call: TRBV25-1

cdr3_aa: CASRGRPEQPQHF
j_call: TRBJ1-5
v_call: TRBV12-3/TRBV12-4

cdr3_aa: CASRHHRASPYNEQYF
j_call: .
v_call: TRBV7-2

cdr3_aa: CASSSPYGVNTEAFF
j_call: TRBJ1-1
v_call: TRBV12-3/TRBV12-4

cdr3_aa: CASSLASVNGYTF
j_call: TRBJ1-2
v_call: TRBV7-9

cdr3_aa: CASSLARPVETQYF
j_call: TRBJ2-5
v_call: TRBV7-2

cdr3_aa: CASSQDTTKDQPQHF
j_call: TRBJ1-5
v_call: TRBV4-1

cdr3_aa: CASRSNRVRRNQPQHF
j_call: TRBJ1-5
v_call: TRBV28

cdr3_aa: CASSVGSLTSSYEQYF
j_call: TRBJ2-7
v_call: TRBV9

cdr3_aa: CASSYLSGTVQETQYF
j_call: TRBJ2-5
v_call: TRBV6-2/TRBV6-3

cdr3_aa: CSARLTEGEQYF
j_call: TRBJ2-7
v_call: TRBV20-1

cdr3_aa: CASSVDADSTGELFF
j_call: TRBJ2-2
v_call: TRBV9

cdr3_aa: CASSLPTSGPDTDTQYF
j_call: TRBJ2-3
v_call: TRBV13

cdr3_aa: CASRPPGGHEAFF
j_call: TRBJ1-1
v_call: TRBV12-3/TRBV12-4

cdr3_aa: CASSSQGGAEDTQYF
j_call: TRBJ2-3
v_call: TRBV11-1

cdr3_aa: CASSYIGRTPGDTQYF
j_call: TRBJ2-3
v_call: TRBV7-3

cdr3_aa: CASSREQGASYEQYF
j_call: TRBJ2-7
v_call: TRBV7-2

cdr3_aa: CASSLRGNAYEQYF
j_call: TRBJ2-7
v_call: TRBV5-1

cdr3_aa: CASSRLGDTQYF
j_call: TRBJ2-3
v_call: TRBV7-9

cdr3_aa: CSASSLRGNTEAFF
j_call: TRBJ1-1
v_call: TRBV20-1

cdr3_aa: CASSQVGALETQYF
j_call: TRBJ2-5
v_call: TRBV3-1

cdr3_aa: CASSKRRAKNTEAFF
j_call: TRBJ1-1
v_call: TRBV21-1

cdr3_aa: CASSQGPHRDTETQYF
j_call: TRBJ2-5
v_call: TRBV4-3

cdr3_aa: CASSLGAYGNTEAFF
j_call: TRBJ1-1
v_call: TRBV27

cdr3_aa: CASGFWGLGNEQYF
j_call: .
v_call: TRBV12-5

cdr3_aa: CASSLDGGSGGYTF
j_call: TRBJ1-2
v_call: TRBV5-1

cdr3_aa: CASSYYDYGYTF
j_call: TRBJ1-2
v_call: TRBV6-2/TRBV6-3

cdr3_aa: CASSLILAVSYNEQFF
j_call: TRBJ2-1
v_call: TRBV7-9

cdr3_aa: CSAPLGEGQFF
j_call: TRBJ2-1
v_call: TRBV20-1

cdr3_aa: CSAARDRYEQYF
j_call: TRBJ2-7
v_call: TRBV20-1

cdr3_aa: CASSLVTRRTANYGYTF
j_call: TRBJ1-2
v_call: TRBV13

cdr3_aa: CSVEFGANTEAFF
j_call: TRBJ1-1
v_call: TRBV29-1

cdr3_aa: CASSYTTGGTEAFF
j_call: TRBJ1-1
v_call: TRBV6-2/TRBV6-3

cdr3_aa: CASKGRLAVYYEQYF
j_call: TRBJ2-7
v_call: TRBV6-8

cdr3_aa: CASSQDTKTGELFF
j_call: TRBJ2-2
v_call: TRBV4-3

cdr3_aa: CAISERLAGADTQYF
j_call: TRBJ2-3
v_call: TRBV10-3

cdr3_aa: CASSQESSGSYEQYF
j_call: TRBJ2-7
v_call: TRBV4-2

cdr3_aa: CASAQTLANTEAFF
j_call: TRBJ1-1
v_call: TRBV13

cdr3_aa: CASSLDRGIRNSPLHF
j_call: TRBJ1-6
v_call: TRBV12-3/TRBV12-4

cdr3_aa: CASATGGAQETQYF
j_call: TRBJ2-5
v_call: TRBV27

cdr3_aa: CASSPTVSSYNEQFF
j_call: TRBJ2-1
v_call: TRBV18

cdr3_aa: CSARDAGVNEQYF
j_call: TRBJ2-7
v_call: TRBV20-1

cdr3_aa: CSVEDIESSGGAPYEQYF
j_call: .
v_call: TRBV29-1

cdr3_aa: CASSSVTGREQYF
j_call: TRBJ2-4
v_call: TRBV12-3/TRBV12-4